One sample yielded the 9 T cell receptor beta chains listed below, sequenced in a study of cytomegalovirus exposure and HLA in healthy donors. Generated by immunoSEQ multiplex PCR, the TCRdb table keeps only in-frame clones and is missing some. Among fewer than 150,000 clones listed, around 80% were seen once. What was sequenced was PBMCs. The receptor source for this set is a man in his thirties or forties in good health and CMV-seropositive.

The chain employs TRBV6-6 and TRBJ2-6; D is possibly TRBD1 (5 bases). CDR1 and CDR2 (germline): MNHNY, SVGAGI (reference sequence). CDR3 length: 15 residues. Trimming stripped 5 bases from V and 0 bases from J, with 8 bases between. The CDR3 DNA follows: TGTGCCAGCAGTGGCGACAGCTCTGGGGCCAACGTCCTGACTTTC. It yields the protein CASSGDSSGANVLTF.

The genes are TRBV5-1 and TRBJ2-5, with TRBD2 matching over 12 bases. The junction had 5 bases not matched to a gene; V was cut back by 0 bases and J by 5 bases. Germline CDR1 and CDR2: SGHRS and YFSETQ. CDR3 length equals 16 residues. The CDR3 nucleotides are TGCGCCAGCAGCTTGGTCCCTAGCGGGGGGGAGGAGACCCAGTACTTC. It is translated as CASSLVPSGGEETQYF.

The gene calls are TRBV4-1 and TRBJ1-6; D uncertain. V was pared by 1 base and J by 10 bases, with 17 bases between. This CDR3 region has 16 residues. Germline V gene lookup returns CDR1 MGHRA and CDR2 YSYEKL. The CDR3 spells CASSQVGLGSSSPLHF. CDR3 in DNA: TGCGCCAGCAGCCAAGTTGGGCTCGGTTCCAGCTCACCCCTCCACTTT.

This CDR3 is CASSLDSRGTDTQYF. Here the CDR3 DNA reads TGTGCCAGCAGCTTAGATTCCAGGGGCACAGATACGCAGTATTTT. V gene TRBV7-2 combines with J gene TRBJ2-3; tentative D call: TRBD1 (5 bases). The germline V gene has CDR1 SGHTA and CDR2 FQGNSA. The CDR3 has 15 amino acids. Trimming took off 1 base at V and 1 base at J, with 9 bases between the two ends.

The J gene is TRBJ1-2, the V gene TRBV9; 8 bases line up with TRBD1. Per germline, CDR1 SGDLS and CDR2 YYNGEE. Unmatched junction bases numbered 9, after V lost 4 bases and J lost 4 bases. This CDR3 contains 15 residues. As DNA, the CDR3 is TGTGCCAGCAGCCCAGTTCGGCAGGGGGCCTATGGCTACACCTTC. Amino acids: CASSPVRQGAYGYTF.

J is TRBJ1-1 and V is TRBV5-6, with a tentative D call TRBD1 (6 bases). The germline V and J ends were trimmed by 0 bases and 0 bases, with 12 bases remaining between them. This CDR3 has 16 amino acids. Germline V CDR1 and CDR2: SGHDT, YYEEEE. CDR3 bases: TGTGCCAGCAGCTTGGCCTGGGACAAAATGAACACTGAAGCTTTCTTT. As protein: CASSLAWDKMNTEAFF.

The genes are TRBV7-9 and TRBJ1-2; TRBD1 matches at 9 bases. J lost 6 bases, V lost 4 bases, and 6 bases had no gene match. The CDR3 consists of 14 residues. Germline CDR1 reads SEHNR; CDR2 reads FQNEAQ (reference sequence). The chain's CDR3 is CASSSDRGTHGYTF. CDR3 bases: TGTGCCAGCAGCTCCGACAGGGGGACCCATGGCTACACCTTC.

This clone was observed once. V and J are TRBV11-2 and TRBJ2-1, with 7 bases that match TRBD2. The CDR3 extends over 14 amino acids. V lost 1 base and J lost 6; bases outside the gene matches: 3. Per the germline V gene, CDR1 is SGHAT and CDR2 is FQNNGV. As DNA, the CDR3 is TGTGCCAGCAGCTTAGGAGGCGGGAGCAATGAGCAGTTCTTC. The encoded protein is CASSLGGGSNEQFF.

The chain is built from TRBV7-2 and TRBJ2-2; TRBD2 matches 11 bases. The CDR3 has 16 amino acids. Germline CDR1 SGHTA, CDR2 FQGNSA. The junction had 5 bases not matched to a gene; V was cut back by 2 bases and J by 6 bases. The DNA for the CDR3 is TGTGCCAGCAGCTTATTGGGACTAGCGGCTGCCGGGGAGCTGTTTTTT. Translated: CASSLLGLAAAGELFF.